The 8 T cell receptor beta chains reported below all come from one sample, sequenced in a study of early T cells in non-severe SARS-CoV-2 infection. MiXCR, run by TCRdb on the 5' RACE reads, gives a single entry per CDR3 protein. Of tens of thousands of distinct CDR3 sequences in the sample, under 7% were seen once. Material: whole blood. The source is an adult who was a healthcare worker with PCR-confirmed SARS-CoV-2 infection or an uninfected control (not recorded which).

This rearrangement joins TRBV20-1 to TRBJ2-7, with TRBD1 identical over 9 bases. The germline V gene encodes CDR1 DFQATT and CDR2 SNEGSKA (reference sequence). The CDR3 has 14 amino acids. J lost 2 bases, V lost 5 bases, and 7 bases had no gene match. CDR3 sequence: CSAPRQGGAYEQYF. The CDR3, as DNA: TGCAGTGCTCCTAGACAGGGGGGCGCCTACGAGCAGTACTTC.

This clonotype has a count of ten or more. The V call is TRBV6-2 or TRBV6-3, the J call TRBJ1-1, with D unclear. The CDR3 runs 11 residues. V lost 8 bases and J 6 bases, leaving 10 bases between the germline ends. The V gene's germline CDR1 is MNHEY and CDR2 SVGEGT. CDR3 nucleotides: TGTGCCAGCTTTGGCTGGGCTGAAGCTTTCTTT. It is translated as CASFGWAEAFF.

The chain joins TRBV4-3 to TRBJ2-3, with TRBD2 as a possible D gene (5 bases). Trimming took 2 bases from V and 2 from J, leaving 8 bases between them. The CDR3 consists of 14 residues. CDR1 LGHNA and CDR2 YSLEER come from the germline V gene. CDR3 sequence reads: CASSQSDFTDTQYF. The DNA for the CDR3 is TGCGCCAGCAGCCAATCGGACTTCACAGATACGCAGTATTTT.

V gene TRBV7-6 combines with J gene TRBJ2-1; no definite D call. Germline CDR1 SGHVS, CDR2 FNYEAQ. This CDR3 spans 14 amino acids. V shed 5 bases and J shed 7 bases, with 15 bases lying between them. DNA for the CDR3: TGTGCCAGCAGCGCCAGGTCACGAAGGAATGAGCAGTTCTTC. Amino acid sequence: CASSARSRRNEQFF.

This clonotype came up many times. The gene calls are TRBV7-9 and TRBJ1-1; TRBD1 matches 7 bases. The V segment lost 0 bases and the J segment 1 base; nucleotides outside the gene matches: 11. Germline lookup yields CDR1 SEHNR and CDR2 FQNEAQ (reference sequence). The CDR3 length is 18 residues. CDR3 nucleotide sequence: TGTGCCAGCAGCTTAGCGGGGCAGGGGGAAAGGCCGAACACTGAAGCTTTCTTT. Protein product: CASSLAGQGERPNTEAFF.

This clonotype was observed many times. The gene calls are TRBV4-2 and TRBJ1-1; no firm D call. This CDR3 spans 14 amino acids. V lost 0 bases, J lost 11 bases, and 16 bases lay in between. CDR1 is LGHNA, CDR2 YNFKEQ, per germline. This CDR3 is CASSQDGPGRDAFF. CDR3 in DNA: TGTGCCAGCAGCCAAGATGGGCCAGGCCGGGATGCTTTCTTT.

The chain has TRBV7-2 and TRBJ2-3; the match to TRBD2 covers 11 bases. Losses at the gene ends were 4 bases for V and 5 bases for J; bases not matched to a gene: 2. The germline gives CDR1 SGHTA, CDR2 FQGNSA. The length of the CDR3 is 14 residues. The chain's CDR3 is CASSSGLAGDTQYF. The CDR3 region has the DNA TGTGCCAGCAGCTCCGGACTAGCGGGAGATACGCAGTATTTT. The full variable domain, with the rest looked up from reference TRBV7-2 and TRBJ2-3, is GAGVSQSPSNKVTEKGKDVELRCDPISGHTALYWYRQSLGQGLEFLIYFQGNSAPDKSGLPSDRFSAERTGGSVSTLTIQRTQQEDSAVYLCASSSGLAGDTQYFGPGTRLTVL.

This chain uses TRBV6-6 with TRBJ2-7; D gene ambiguous. The V and J ends lost 2 bases and 3 bases respectively, with 14 bases between them. CDR1 is MNHNY, CDR2 SVGAGI, per germline (reference sequence). This CDR3 spans 15 amino acids. The chain's CDR3 is CASSYGIRANYEQYF. CDR3 DNA: TGTGCCAGCAGTTACGGAATAAGAGCCAACTACGAGCAGTACTTC.